The clone carrying this TCR beta chain was seen a few times. CDR3 length: 11 residues. Deletions cut 0 bases from V and 4 bases from J, with 3 bases between. The germline V gene has CDR1 DFQATT and CDR2 SNEGSKA (reference sequence). These data belong to a study of T cell repertoires in cytomegalovirus infection. TCRdb re-called the reads through MiXCR, storing one row per CDR3 protein. The sample shows a few hundred thousand distinct CDR3 sequences, about 17% of them seen only once. This chain links TRBV20-1 with TRBJ1-2; the D is unclear. The clonotype was recovered from a human donor in good health (CMV status not recorded). Some clones in this sample may be carry-over from other donors' samples. Sequencing was done on a sample of CD8+ T cells from PBMCs. This CDR3 reads CSARDSYGYTF. The CDR3 bases are TGCAGTGCTAGAGATAGCTATGGCTACACCTTC.